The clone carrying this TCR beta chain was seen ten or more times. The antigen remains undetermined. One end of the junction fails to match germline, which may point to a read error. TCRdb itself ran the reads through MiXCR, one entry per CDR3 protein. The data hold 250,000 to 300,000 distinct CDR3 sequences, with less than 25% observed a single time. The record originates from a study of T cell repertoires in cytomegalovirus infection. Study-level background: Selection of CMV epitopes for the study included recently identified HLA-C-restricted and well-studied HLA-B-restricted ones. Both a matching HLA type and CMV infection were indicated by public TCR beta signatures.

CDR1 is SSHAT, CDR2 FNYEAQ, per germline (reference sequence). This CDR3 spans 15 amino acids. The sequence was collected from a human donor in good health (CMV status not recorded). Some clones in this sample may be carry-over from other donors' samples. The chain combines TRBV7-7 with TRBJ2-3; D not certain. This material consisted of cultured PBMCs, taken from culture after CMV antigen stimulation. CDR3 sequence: CASSPTPLNTDTQYF. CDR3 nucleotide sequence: TGTGCTAGCAGTCCGACCCCACTTAACACAGATACGCAGTATTTT.